These 3 T cell receptor beta chains came from one sample sequenced in a study of blood T cell repertoires in COVID-19. Clones were read by immunoSEQ multiplex PCR, and TCRdb kept only the in-frame ones, dropping some. This table holds 15,000 to 20,000 clones, 85% to 90% found once. The sample comprised peripheral blood. The receptors were gathered from a human donor in a cohort sampled during active COVID-19.

This clone was observed a few times. V usage is TRBV11-2 and J usage is TRBJ2-7, with 12 nucleotides matching TRBD1. Germline trimming cut 5 bases from V and 0 bases from J; bases unmatched to any gene: 14. Germline V gene sequence: CDR1 SGHAT, CDR2 FQNNGV. This CDR3 region has 19 residues. The CDR3 sequence is CASSHQGDRGQPRSYEQYF. DNA for the CDR3: TGTGCCAGCAGCCACCAGGGGGACAGGGGGCAACCCCGCTCCTACGAGCAGTACTTC.

The chain joins TRBV3-1 (or the pseudogene TRBV3-2) to TRBJ1-2, with D hard to call. Trimming stripped 6 bases from V and 3 bases from J, with 11 bases between. Germline values: CDR1 LGHDT, CDR2 YNNKEL (reference sequence). This CDR3 is 13 amino acids long. For the CDR3, the DNA is TGTGCCAGCAGTTACGGGAACCACTATGGCTACACCTTC. It codes for CASSYGNHYGYTF.

V is TRBV19 and J is TRBJ2-3; 8 positions agree with TRBD1. The CDR3 spans 15 residues. V lost 4 bases and J lost 0; bases outside the gene matches: 3. Germline V gene lookup returns CDR1 LNHDA and CDR2 SQIVND (reference sequence). The CDR3 region is CASSTRTGSTDTQYF. CDR3 DNA: TGTGCCAGTAGTACGCGGACAGGGAGCACAGATACGCAGTATTTT.